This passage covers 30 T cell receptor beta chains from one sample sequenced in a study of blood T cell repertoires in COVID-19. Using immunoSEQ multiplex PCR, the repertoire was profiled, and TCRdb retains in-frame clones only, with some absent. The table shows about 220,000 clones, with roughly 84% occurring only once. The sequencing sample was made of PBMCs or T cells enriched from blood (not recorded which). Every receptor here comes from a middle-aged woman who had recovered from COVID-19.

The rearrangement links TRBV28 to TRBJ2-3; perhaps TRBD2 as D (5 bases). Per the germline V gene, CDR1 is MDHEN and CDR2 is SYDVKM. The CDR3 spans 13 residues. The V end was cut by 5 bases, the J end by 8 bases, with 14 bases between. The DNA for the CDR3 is TGTGCCAGCAGTCCGCCCCGAGGGATTACGCAGTATTTT. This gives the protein CASSPPRGITQYF.

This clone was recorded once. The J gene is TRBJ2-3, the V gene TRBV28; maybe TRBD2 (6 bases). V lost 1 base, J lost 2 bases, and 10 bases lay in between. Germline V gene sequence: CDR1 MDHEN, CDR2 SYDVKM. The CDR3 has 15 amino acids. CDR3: CASSLSGEDTDTQYF. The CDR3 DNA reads TGTGCCAGCAGTTTATCTGGGGAGGACACAGATACGCAGTATTTT.

The CDR3 DNA is TGTGCCAGCAGTCTCCCCGATGGTAGCGGGAGATACAATGAGCAGTTCTTC. Protein sequence: CASSLPDGSGRYNEQFF. The rearrangement links TRBV27 to TRBJ2-1, with TRBD2 matching over 9 bases. The CDR3 runs to 17 residues. Germline V gives CDR1 MNHEY, CDR2 SMNVEV (reference sequence). Losses at the gene ends were 5 bases for V and 4 bases for J; bases not matched to a gene: 12.

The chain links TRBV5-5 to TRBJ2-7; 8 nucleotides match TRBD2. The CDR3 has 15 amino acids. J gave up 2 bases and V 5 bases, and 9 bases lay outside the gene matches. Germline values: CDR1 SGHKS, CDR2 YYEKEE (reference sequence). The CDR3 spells CASRSPGAGAYEQYF. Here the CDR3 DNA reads TGTGCCAGCAGATCTCCCGGAGCGGGAGCCTACGAGCAGTACTTC.

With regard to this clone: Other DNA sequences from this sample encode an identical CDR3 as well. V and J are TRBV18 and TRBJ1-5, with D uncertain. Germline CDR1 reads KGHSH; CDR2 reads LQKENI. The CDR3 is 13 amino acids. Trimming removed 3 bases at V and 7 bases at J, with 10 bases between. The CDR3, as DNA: TGTGCCAGCTCACCCGGGCGGGAACAGCCCCAGCATTTT. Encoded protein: CASSPGREQPQHF. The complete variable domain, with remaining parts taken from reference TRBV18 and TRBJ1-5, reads NAGVMQNPRHLVRRRGQEARLRCSPMKGHSHVYWYRQLPEEGLKFMVYLQKENIIDESGMPKERFSAEFPKEGPSILRIQQVVRGDSAAYFCASSPGREQPQHFGDGTRLSIL.

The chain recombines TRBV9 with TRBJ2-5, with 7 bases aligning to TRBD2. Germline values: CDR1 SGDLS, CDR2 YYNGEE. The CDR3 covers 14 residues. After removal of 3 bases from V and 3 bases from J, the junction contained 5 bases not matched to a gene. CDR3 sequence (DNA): TGTGCCAGCAGCGCCGGACTAGTTAAAGAGACCCAGTACTTC. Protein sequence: CASSAGLVKETQYF.

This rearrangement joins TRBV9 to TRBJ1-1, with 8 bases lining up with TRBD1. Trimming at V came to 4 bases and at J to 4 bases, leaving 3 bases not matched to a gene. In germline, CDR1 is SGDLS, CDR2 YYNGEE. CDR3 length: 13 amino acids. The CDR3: CASSPQGATEAFF. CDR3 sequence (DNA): TGTGCCAGCAGCCCCCAGGGGGCCACTGAAGCTTTCTTT.

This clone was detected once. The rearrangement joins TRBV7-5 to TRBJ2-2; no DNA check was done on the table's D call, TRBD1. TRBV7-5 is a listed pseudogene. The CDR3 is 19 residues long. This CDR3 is CARRYPPGQSPDYTGELFF. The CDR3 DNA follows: TGTGCCAGAAGATACCCTCCGGGACAGAGTCCAGATTACACCGGGGAGCTGTTTTTT.

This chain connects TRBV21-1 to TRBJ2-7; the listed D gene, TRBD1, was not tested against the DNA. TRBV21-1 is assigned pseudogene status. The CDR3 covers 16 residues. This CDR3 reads CASSKEPGQSPHEQYF. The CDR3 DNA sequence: TGTGCCAGCAGCAAAGAGCCGGGACAGTCCCCACACGAGCAGTACTTC.

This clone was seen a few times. This chain's CDR3 is CASSLDRSVTEAFF. For the CDR3, the DNA is TGTGCCAGCAGCTTGGACAGGTCGGTCACTGAAGCTTTCTTT. The genes are TRBV5-6 and TRBJ1-1, with D possibly being TRBD1 (5 bases). V shed 0 bases and J shed 4 bases, with 10 bases lying between them. Per the germline V gene, CDR1 is SGHDT and CDR2 is YYEEEE. The CDR3 has 14 amino acids.

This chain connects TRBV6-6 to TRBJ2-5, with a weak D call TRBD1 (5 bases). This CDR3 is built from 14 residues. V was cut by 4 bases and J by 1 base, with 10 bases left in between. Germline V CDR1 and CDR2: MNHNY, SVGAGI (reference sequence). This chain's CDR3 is CASSWLGAQETQYF. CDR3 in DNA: TGTGCCAGCAGTTGGCTAGGGGCCCAAGAGACCCAGTACTTC.

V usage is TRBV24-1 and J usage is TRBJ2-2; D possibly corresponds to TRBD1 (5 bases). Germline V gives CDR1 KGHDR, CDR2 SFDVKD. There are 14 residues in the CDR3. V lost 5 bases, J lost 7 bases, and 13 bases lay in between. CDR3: CATSGRRTGGELFF. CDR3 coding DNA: TGTGCCACCAGTGGACGGAGAACAGGCGGGGAGCTGTTTTTT.

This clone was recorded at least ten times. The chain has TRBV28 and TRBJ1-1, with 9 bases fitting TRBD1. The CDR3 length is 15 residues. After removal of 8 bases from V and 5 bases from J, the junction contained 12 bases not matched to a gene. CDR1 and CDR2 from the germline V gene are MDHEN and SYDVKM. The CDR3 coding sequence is TGTGCCAGCGAGGGCCCGGGACAGGGTAAGACTGAAGCTTTCTTT. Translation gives CASEGPGQGKTEAFF.

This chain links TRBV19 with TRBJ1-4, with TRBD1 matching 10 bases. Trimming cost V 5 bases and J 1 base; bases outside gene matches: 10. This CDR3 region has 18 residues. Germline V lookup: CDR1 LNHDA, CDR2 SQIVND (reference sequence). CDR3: CASSSFKDRGLTNEKLFF. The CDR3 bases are TGTGCCAGTAGTTCCTTTAAGGACAGGGGGTTAACTAATGAAAAACTGTTTTTT. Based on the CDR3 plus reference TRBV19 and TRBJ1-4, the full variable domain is DGGITQSPKYLFRKEGQNVTLSCEQNLNHDAMYWYRQDPGQGLRLIYYSQIVNDFQKGDIAEGYSVSREKKESFPLTVTSAQKNPTAFYLCASSSFKDRGLTNEKLFFGSGTQLSVL.

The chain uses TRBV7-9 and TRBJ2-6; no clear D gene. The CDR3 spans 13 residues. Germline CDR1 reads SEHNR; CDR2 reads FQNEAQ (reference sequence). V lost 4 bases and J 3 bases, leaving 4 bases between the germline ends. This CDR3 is CASSSYGANVLTF. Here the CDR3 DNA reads TGTGCCAGCAGCTCCTATGGGGCCAACGTCCTGACTTTC. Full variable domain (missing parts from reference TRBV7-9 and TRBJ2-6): DTGVSQNPRHKITKRGQNVTFRCDPISEHNRLYWYRQTLGQGPEFLTYFQNEAQLEKSRLLSDRFSAERPKGSFSTLEIQRTEQGDSAMYLCASSSYGANVLTFGAGSRLTVL.

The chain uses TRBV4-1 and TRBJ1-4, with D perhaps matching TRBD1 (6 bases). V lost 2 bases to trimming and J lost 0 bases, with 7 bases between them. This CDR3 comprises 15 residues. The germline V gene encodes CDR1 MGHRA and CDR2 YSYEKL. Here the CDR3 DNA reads TGCGCCAGCAGCCAACAGGGGACAACTAATGAAAAACTGTTTTTT. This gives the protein CASSQQGTTNEKLFF.

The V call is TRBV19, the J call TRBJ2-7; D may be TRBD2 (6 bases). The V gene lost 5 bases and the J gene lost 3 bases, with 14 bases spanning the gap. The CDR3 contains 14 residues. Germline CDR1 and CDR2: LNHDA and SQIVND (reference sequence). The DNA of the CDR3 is TGTGCCAGTAGTCTAGGCGGGGCCCTCTACGAGCAGTACTTC. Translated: CASSLGGALYEQYF.

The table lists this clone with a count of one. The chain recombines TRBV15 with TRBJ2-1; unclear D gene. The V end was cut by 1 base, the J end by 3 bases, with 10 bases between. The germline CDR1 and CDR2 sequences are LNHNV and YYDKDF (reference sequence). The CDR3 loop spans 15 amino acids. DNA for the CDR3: TGTGCCACCAGCAGAGGTCAAGAGATCTACAATGAGCAGTTCTTC. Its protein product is CATSRGQEIYNEQFF.

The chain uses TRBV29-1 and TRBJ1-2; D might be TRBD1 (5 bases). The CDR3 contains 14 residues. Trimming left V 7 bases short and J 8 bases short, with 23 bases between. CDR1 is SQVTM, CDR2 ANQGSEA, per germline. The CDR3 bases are TGCAGCGCCCAACGGCAGGGTCCCCTTTTAGGCTACACCTTC. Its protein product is CSAQRQGPLLGYTF.

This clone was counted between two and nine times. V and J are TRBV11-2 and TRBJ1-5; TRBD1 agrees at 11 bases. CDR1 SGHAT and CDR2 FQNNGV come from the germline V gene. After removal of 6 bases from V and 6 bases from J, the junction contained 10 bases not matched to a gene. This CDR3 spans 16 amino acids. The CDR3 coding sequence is TGTGCCAGCAGTCGGGACAGGGGGATCTTGGGTCAGCCCCAGCATTTT. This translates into CASSRDRGILGQPQHF.

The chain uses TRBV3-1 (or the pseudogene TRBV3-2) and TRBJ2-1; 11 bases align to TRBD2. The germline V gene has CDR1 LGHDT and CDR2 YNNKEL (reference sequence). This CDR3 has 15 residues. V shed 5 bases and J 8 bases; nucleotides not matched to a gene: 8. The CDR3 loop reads CASSKLAGAIDEQFF. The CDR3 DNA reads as TGTGCCAGCAGCAAACTAGCGGGAGCTATCGATGAGCAGTTCTTC.

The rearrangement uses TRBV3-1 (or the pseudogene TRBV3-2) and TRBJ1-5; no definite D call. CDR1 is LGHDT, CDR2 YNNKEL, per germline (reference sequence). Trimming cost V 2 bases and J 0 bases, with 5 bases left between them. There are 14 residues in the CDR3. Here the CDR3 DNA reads TGTGCCAGCAGCCAATCTTATAGCAATCAGCCCCAGCATTTT. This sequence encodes CASSQSYSNQPQHF.

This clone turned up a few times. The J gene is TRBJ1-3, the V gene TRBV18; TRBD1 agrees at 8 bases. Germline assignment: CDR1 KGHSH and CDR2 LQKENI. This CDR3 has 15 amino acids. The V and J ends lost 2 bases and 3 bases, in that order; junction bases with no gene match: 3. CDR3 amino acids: CASSPGTGRGNTIYF. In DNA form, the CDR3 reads TGTGCCAGCTCACCAGGGACAGGTCGTGGAAACACCATATATTTT. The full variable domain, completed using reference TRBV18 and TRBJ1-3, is NAGVMQNPRHLVRRRGQEARLRCSPMKGHSHVYWYRQLPEEGLKFMVYLQKENIIDESGMPKERFSAEFPKEGPSILRIQQVVRGDSAAYFCASSPGTGRGNTIYFGEGSWLTVV.

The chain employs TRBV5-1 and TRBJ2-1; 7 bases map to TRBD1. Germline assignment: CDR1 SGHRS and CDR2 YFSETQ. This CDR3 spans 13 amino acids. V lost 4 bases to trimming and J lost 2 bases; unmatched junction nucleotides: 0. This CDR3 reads CASSDRAYNEQFF. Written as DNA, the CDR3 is TGCGCCAGCAGCGACAGGGCCTACAATGAGCAGTTCTTC.

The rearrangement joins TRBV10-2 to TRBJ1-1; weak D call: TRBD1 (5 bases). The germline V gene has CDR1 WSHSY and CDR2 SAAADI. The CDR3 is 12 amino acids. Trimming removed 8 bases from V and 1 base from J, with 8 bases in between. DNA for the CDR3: TGCGCCAGCTGCACAGGGAACACTGAAGCTTTCTTT. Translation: CASCTGNTEAFF.

The CDR3 is CASSKWVLSYSGGSYEQYF. For the CDR3, the DNA is TGTGCCAGCAGCAAGTGGGTATTAAGTTATAGCGGGGGCTCCTACGAGCAGTACTTC. The rearrangement joins TRBV21-1 to TRBJ2-7; TRBD2, the D gene given by the table, was not confirmed from the DNA. TRBV21-1 is annotated as a pseudogene. This CDR3 has 19 amino acids.

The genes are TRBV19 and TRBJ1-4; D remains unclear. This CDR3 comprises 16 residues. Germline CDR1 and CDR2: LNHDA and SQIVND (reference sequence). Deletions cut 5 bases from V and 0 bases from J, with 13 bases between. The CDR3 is CASSLGLIATNEKLFF. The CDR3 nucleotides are TGTGCCAGTAGTCTTGGACTGATCGCAACTAATGAAAAACTGTTTTTT. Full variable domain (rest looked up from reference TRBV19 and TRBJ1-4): DGGITQSPKYLFRKEGQNVTLSCEQNLNHDAMYWYRQDPGQGLRLIYYSQIVNDFQKGDIAEGYSVSREKKESFPLTVTSAQKNPTAFYLCASSLGLIATNEKLFFGSGTQLSVL.

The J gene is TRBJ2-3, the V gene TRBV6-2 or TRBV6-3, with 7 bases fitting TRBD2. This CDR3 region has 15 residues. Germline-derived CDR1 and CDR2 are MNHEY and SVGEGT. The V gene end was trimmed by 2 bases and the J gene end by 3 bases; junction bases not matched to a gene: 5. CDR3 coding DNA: TGTGCCAGCAGTTACCGGACTAGAAGGACAGATACGCAGTATTTT. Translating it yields CASSYRTRRTDTQYF.

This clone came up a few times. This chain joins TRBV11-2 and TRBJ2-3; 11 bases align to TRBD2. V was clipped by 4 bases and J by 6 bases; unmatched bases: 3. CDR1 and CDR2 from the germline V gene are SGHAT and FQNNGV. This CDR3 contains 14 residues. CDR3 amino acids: CASSSGLAVDTQYF. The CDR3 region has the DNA TGTGCCAGCAGCTCGGGACTAGCGGTGGATACGCAGTATTTT. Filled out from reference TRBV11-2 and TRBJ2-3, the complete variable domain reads EAGVAQSPRYKIIEKRQSVAFWCNPISGHATLYWYQQILGQGPKLLIQFQNNGVVDDSQLPKDRFSAERLKGVDSTLKIQPAKLEDSAVYLCASSSGLAVDTQYFGPGTRLTVL.

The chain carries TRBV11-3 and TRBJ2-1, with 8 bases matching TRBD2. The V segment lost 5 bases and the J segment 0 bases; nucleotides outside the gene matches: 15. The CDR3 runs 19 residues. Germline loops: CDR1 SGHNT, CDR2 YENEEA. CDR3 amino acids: CASSPKYLAGGSSYNEQFF. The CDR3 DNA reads TGTGCCAGCAGCCCTAAGTACCTAGCGGGTGGGAGCTCCTACAATGAGCAGTTCTTC.